This TCR beta chain was profiled in a study of regulatory T cells in long-lasting Graves disease. The CDR3 has 12 amino acids. V was shortened by 4 bases and J by 1 base, with 8 bases between the two germline ends. Germline V lookup: CDR1 SQVTM, CDR2 ANQGSEA. To make TCR beta libraries, researchers used iRepertoire HTBI primers and Arm-PCR of CDR3 regions. TCRdb itself ran the multiplex PCR reads through MiXCR, one entry per CDR3 protein. The table lists about 530,000 distinct CDR3 sequences, roughly 15% of them singletons. A remark on this clonotype: The antigen is not known.

Findings and caveats of the study: Thyroid tissue was not sampled; only peripheral blood was.

Time point here: newly diagnosed GD, antithyroid drugs for less than 3 months. Making the TCR library involved RNA that had been extracted from PBMCs. Another study also made use of these data, one on T cells in Graves' hyperthyroidism and ophthalmopathy.

The V and J genes are TRBV29-1 and TRBJ2-7, with D possibly being TRBD1 (6 bases). Sequenced here: peripheral blood mononuclear cells (PBMCs), sampled at new diagnosis, from a patient treated with antithyroid drugs. This TCR came from a middle-aged woman with Graves disease. CDR3 region: CSVGDKSYEQYF. The DNA of the CDR3 is TGCAGCGTTGGGGACAAGTCCTACGAGCAGTACTTC.